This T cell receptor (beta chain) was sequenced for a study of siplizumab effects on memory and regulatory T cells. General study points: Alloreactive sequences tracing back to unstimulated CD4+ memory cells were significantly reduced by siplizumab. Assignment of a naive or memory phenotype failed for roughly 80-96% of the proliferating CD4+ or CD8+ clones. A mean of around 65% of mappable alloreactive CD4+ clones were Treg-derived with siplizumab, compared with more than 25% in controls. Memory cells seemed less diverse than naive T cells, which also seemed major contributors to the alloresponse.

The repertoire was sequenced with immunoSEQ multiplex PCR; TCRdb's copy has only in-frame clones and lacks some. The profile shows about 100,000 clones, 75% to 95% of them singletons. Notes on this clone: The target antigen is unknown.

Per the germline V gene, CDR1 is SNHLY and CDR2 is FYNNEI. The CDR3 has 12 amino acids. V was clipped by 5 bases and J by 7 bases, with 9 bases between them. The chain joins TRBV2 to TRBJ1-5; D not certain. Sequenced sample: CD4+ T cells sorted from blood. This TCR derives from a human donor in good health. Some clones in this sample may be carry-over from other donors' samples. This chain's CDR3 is CASSKSGQPQHF. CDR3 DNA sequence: TGTGCCAGCAGTAAGAGTGGCCAGCCCCAGCATTTT. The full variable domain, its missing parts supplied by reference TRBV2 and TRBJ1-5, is EPEVTQTPSHQVTQMGQEVILRCVPISNHLYFYWYRQILGQKVEFLVSFYNNEISEKSEIFDDQFSVERPDGSNFTLKIRSTKLEDSAMYFCASSKSGQPQHFGDGTRLSIL.